These 2 T cell receptor beta chains were sequenced from one sample in a study of identical twins. TCRdb ran MiXCR on the 5' RACE reads and lists one entry per CDR3 protein. The sample yields about 290,000 distinct CDR3 sequences, less than 9.5% seen once. This sample was also put to use in a study of yellow fever vaccine responses in identical twins.

The source material was CD8+ T cells sorted from blood. These receptors came from a woman aged 18-29 years in good health.

This clonotype came up many times. The gene calls are TRBV18 and TRBJ2-1; possible D gene TRBD2, 5 bases. In germline, CDR1 is KGHSH, CDR2 LQKENI. Trimming took off 0 bases at V and 5 bases at J, with 11 bases between the two ends. The CDR3 spans 15 residues. The CDR3 is CASSPPGDLDNEQFF. In DNA, the CDR3 is TGTGCCAGCTCACCACCGGGAGACTTAGACAATGAGCAGTTCTTC. Using reference TRBV18 and TRBJ2-1 for the parts outside the CDR3, the full variable domain is NAGVMQNPRHLVRRRGQEARLRCSPMKGHSHVYWYRQLPEEGLKFMVYLQKENIIDESGMPKERFSAEFPKEGPSILRIQQVVRGDSAAYFCASSPPGDLDNEQFFGPGTRLTVL.

This clonotype was observed at least ten times. This chain links TRBV24-1 with TRBJ2-2; TRBD2 matches 8 bases. J lost 3 bases, V lost 9 bases, and 5 bases had no gene match. In germline, CDR1 is KGHDR, CDR2 SFDVKD. The CDR3 runs to 14 residues. The CDR3 DNA reads as TGTGCCACCGAAGCGGGAGCGTACACCGGGGAGCTGTTTTTT. Translated: CATEAGAYTGELFF.